The clone carrying this T cell receptor (beta chain) was seen a handful of times. The data were taken from a study of blood T cell repertoires in COVID-19. Only in-frame clones appear in the TCRdb table, and some are missing; sequencing was by immunoSEQ multiplex PCR. The sample has more than 95,000 clones; just over 90% are singletons. V shed 3 bases and J 7 bases; nucleotides not matched to a gene: 4. This CDR3 is 15 amino acids long. Germline V gene sequence: CDR1 SNHLY, CDR2 FYNNEI. Sequencing was done on a sample of peripheral blood. This TCR was sampled from a human donor with active COVID-19. The donor label of this sample is uncertain. The rearrangement uses TRBV2 and TRBJ2-2; 11 positions match TRBD2. For the CDR3, the DNA is TGTGCCAGCAGTGAGCTAGCGGGGGGTGTCGGGGAGCTGTTTTTT. This sequence encodes CASSELAGGVGELFF.